Only a few counts were recorded for the clone carrying this T cell receptor (beta chain). Its antigen remains unknown. Each CDR3 protein is one row after TCRdb ran MiXCR on the 5' RACE reads. The table lists 450,000 or so distinct CDR3 sequences, 20% to 30% of them singletons. The data were taken from a study of T-cell memory formation after mild COVID-19. General observations from the study: Researchers found some responding clones in pre-infection memory, a sign that cross-reactive memory joined. Specificity for SARS-CoV-2 was not confirmed among the second-wave clones peaking on day 37. Day 15 to 85 contracting clones showed balanced CD4/CD8; later expanders leaned CD4+.

The CDR3 totals 18 residues. J was trimmed by 0 bases and V by 6 bases; bases with no gene match: 15. Germline V gene lookup returns CDR1 SQVTM and CDR2 ANQGSEA. Material: PBMCs or a T cell subset sorted from them (not recorded which). The rearrangement links TRBV29-1 to TRBJ2-2, with 8 positions matching TRBD1. The TCR was taken from an adult woman who had mild COVID-19 (a few samples of this study predate the infection). Cell type and time point are not known. The CDR3 loop is CSVEPFPTGDANTGELFF. DNA of the CDR3: TGCAGCGTCGAACCCTTCCCGACAGGGGACGCGAACACCGGGGAGCTGTTTTTT.